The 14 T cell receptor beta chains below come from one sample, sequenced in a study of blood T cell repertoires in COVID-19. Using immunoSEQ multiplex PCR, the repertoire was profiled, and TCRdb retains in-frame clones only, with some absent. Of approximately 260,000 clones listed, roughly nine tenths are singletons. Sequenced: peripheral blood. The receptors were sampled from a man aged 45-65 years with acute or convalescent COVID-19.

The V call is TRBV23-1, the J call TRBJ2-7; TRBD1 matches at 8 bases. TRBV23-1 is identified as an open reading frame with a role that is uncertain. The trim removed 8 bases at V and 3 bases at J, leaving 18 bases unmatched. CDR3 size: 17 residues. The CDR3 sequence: CASPKGQGARSVYEQYF. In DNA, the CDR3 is TGCGCCAGCCCCAAGGGGCAGGGGGCGCGGTCTGTCTACGAGCAGTACTTC.

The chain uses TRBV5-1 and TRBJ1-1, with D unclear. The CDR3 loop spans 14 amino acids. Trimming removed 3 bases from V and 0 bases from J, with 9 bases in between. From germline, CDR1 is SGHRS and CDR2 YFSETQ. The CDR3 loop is CASSWADMNTEAFF. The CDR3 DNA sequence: TGCGCCAGCAGCTGGGCAGACATGAACACTGAAGCTTTCTTT.

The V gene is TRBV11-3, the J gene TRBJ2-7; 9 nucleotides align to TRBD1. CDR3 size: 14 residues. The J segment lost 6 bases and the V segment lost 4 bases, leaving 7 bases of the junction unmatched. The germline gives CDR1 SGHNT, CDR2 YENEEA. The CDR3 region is CASSSGTGSGEQYF. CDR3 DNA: TGTGCCAGCAGCTCCGGGACAGGGTCAGGCGAGCAGTACTTC.

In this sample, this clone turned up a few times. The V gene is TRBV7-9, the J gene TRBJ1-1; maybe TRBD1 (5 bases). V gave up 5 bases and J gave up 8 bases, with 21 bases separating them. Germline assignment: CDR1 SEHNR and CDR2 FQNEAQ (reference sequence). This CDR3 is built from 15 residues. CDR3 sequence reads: CASSPGGSQGGEAFF. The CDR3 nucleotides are TGTGCCAGCAGCCCAGGAGGTTCTCAGGGAGGAGAAGCTTTCTTT.

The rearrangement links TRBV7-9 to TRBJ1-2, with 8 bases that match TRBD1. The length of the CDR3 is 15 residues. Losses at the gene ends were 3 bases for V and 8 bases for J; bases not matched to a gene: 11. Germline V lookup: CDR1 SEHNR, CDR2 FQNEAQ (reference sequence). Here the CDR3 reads CASSFSTGQGRGYTF. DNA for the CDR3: TGTGCCAGCAGCTTTTCCACCGGACAGGGTCGCGGCTACACCTTC.

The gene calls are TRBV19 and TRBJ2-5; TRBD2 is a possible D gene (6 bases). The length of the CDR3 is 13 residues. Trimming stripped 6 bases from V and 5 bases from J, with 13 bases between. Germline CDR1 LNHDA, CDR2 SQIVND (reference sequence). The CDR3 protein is CASSRGSLETQYF. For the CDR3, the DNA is TGTGCCAGTAGCCGGGGGTCGCTGGAGACCCAGTACTTC. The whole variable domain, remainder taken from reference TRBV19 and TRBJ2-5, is DGGITQSPKYLFRKEGQNVTLSCEQNLNHDAMYWYRQDPGQGLRLIYYSQIVNDFQKGDIAEGYSVSREKKESFPLTVTSAQKNPTAFYLCASSRGSLETQYFGPGTRLLVL.

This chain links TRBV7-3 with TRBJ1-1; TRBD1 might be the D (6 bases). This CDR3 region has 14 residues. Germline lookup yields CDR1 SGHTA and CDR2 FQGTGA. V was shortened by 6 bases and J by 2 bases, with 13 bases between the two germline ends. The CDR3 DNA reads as TGTGCCAGCAGGTGGACAGTAACAAACACTGAAGCTTTCTTT. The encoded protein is CASRWTVTNTEAFF.

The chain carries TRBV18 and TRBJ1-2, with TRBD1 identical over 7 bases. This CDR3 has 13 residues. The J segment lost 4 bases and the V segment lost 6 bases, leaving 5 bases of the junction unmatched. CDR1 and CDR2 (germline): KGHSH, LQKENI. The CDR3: CASSLDRTYGYTF. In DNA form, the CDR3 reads TGTGCCAGCTCCTTGGACAGGACCTATGGCTACACCTTC.

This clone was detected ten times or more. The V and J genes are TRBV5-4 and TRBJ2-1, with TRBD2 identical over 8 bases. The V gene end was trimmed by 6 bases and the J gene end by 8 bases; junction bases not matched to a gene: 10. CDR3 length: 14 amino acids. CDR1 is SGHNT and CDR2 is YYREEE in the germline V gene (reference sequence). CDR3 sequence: CASNPGGAEDEQFF. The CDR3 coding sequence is TGTGCCAGCAACCCCGGGGGGGCCGAGGATGAGCAGTTCTTC.

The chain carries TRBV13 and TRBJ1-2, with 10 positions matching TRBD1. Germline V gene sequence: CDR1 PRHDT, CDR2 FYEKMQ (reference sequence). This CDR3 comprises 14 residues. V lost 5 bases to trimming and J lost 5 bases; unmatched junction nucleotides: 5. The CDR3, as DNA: TGTGCCAGCAGCATCGGACAGGGGGGTTATGGCTACACCTTC. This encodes CASSIGQGGYGYTF.

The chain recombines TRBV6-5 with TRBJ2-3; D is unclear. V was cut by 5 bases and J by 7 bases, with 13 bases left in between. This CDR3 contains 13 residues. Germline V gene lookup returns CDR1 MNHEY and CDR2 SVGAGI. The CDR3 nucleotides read TGTGCCAGCAGTCCCTCGAGCCCCAATACGCAGTATTTT. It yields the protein CASSPSSPNTQYF.

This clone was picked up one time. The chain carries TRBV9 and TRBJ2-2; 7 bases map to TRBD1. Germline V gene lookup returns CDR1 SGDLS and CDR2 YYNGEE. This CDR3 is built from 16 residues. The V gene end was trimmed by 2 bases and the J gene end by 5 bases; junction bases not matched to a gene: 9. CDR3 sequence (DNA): TGTGCCAGCAGCGTCCATGTCGGGACAGTGACCGGGGAGCTGTTTTTT. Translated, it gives CASSVHVGTVTGELFF.

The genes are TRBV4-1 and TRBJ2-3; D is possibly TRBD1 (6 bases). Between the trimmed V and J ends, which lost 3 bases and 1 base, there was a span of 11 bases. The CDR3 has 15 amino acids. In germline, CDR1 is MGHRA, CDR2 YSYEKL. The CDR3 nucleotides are TGCGCCAGCAGCCACCCCGACAGGCGCACAGATACGCAGTATTTT. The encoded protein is CASSHPDRRTDTQYF.

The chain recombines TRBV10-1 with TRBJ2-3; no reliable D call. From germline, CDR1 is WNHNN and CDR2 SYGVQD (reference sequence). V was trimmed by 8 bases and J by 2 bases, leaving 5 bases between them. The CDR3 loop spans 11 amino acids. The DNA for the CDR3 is TGCGCCAGCGGCTCCACAGATACGCAGTATTTT. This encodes CASGSTDTQYF.